This TCR beta chain was found in a study of blood T cell repertoires in COVID-19. The overall study: In each case, the material was cDNA or gDNA derived from T cells, B-cell-depleted T cells, or PBMCs.

Authors' data handling: Estimation of nucleated cell counts relied on the amplification of reference gene primers. This table comes from immunoSEQ multiplex PCR, and its TCRdb copy is limited to in-frame clones, with some not included. D and trimming were read from the DNA, whereas the V and J calls and clone size are those reported in that table. The sample lists around 450,000 clones, roughly 91% occurring once. The CDR3 runs to 15 residues. Per germline, CDR1 MDHEN and CDR2 SYDVKM. V was trimmed by 3 bases and J by 5 bases, leaving 11 bases between them. V is TRBV28 and J is TRBJ1-6; the D gene is possibly TRBD1 (6 bases). The sample taken for sequencing was peripheral blood. The clonotype comes from a woman under 40 with acute or convalescent COVID-19. CDR3 DNA: TGTGCCAGCAGTTTCAGGACAGCGAATAATTCACCCCTCCACTTT. Translating gives CASSFRTANNSPLHF.